Below, 8 T cell receptor beta chains from the same sample are listed, as sequenced in a study of CD4 T cell repertoires in COVID-19. The assay was immunoSEQ multiplex PCR, and TCRdb's table has in-frame clones only and misses some. The profile shows 65,000 to 95,000 clones, under 90% of them singletons. The sequences come from CD4+ T cells from peripheral blood, collected after recovery from COVID-19. These receptors originate from a human donor who had COVID-19.

The chain carries TRBV27 and TRBJ2-7; TRBD2 matches at 7 bases. J was trimmed by 0 bases and V by 3 bases; bases with no gene match: 5. CDR1 is MNHEY, CDR2 SMNVEV, per germline (reference sequence). There are 15 residues in the CDR3. Here the CDR3 reads CASSFLREYSYEQYF. The CDR3, as DNA: TGTGCCAGCAGTTTTTTGCGGGAGTACTCCTACGAGCAGTACTTC.

The chain links TRBV28 to TRBJ1-5; D gene ambiguous. From germline, CDR1 is MDHEN and CDR2 SYDVKM. This CDR3 is 14 amino acids long. The CDR3 region has the DNA TGTGCAATAAACAGAATTTATAGCAATCAGCCCCAGCATTTT. Residues: CAINRIYSNQPQHF.

As concerns this clone: An end of the junction differs from the germline gene, which may be a read error. This chain connects TRBV12-5 to TRBJ1-1, with D perhaps TRBD1 (6 bases). The CDR3 sequence is 15 residues long. Germline V lookup: CDR1 LGHNT, CDR2 FRNRAP. DNA of the CDR3: TGTGTTAGTGGTCCGTGGACAGCCGAGAACACTGAAGCTTTCTTT. The encoded protein is CVSGPWTAENTEAFF.

This clone was seen more than once but under ten times. The chain couples TRBV2 to TRBJ1-1; D not resolved. V lost 4 bases, J lost 5 bases, and 11 bases lay in between. The CDR3 covers 13 residues. Germline lookup yields CDR1 SNHLY and CDR2 FYNNEI. Here the CDR3 DNA reads TGTGCCAGCAGTGCTCAAGATGGAACTGAAGCTTTCTTT. This gives the protein CASSAQDGTEAFF.

The count of this clone is one. The gene calls are TRBV5-4 and TRBJ2-3, with D possibly being TRBD2 (6 bases). This CDR3 contains 14 residues. CDR1 and CDR2 from the germline V gene are SGHNT and YYREEE (reference sequence). Trimming took 5 bases from V and 7 from J, leaving 17 bases between them. CDR3 region: CASSSGAVENTQYF. Written as DNA, the CDR3 is TGTGCCAGCAGTTCGGGAGCGGTGGAAAATACGCAGTATTTT.

The J gene is TRBJ2-5, the V gene TRBV19; D remains unclear. Germline V gives CDR1 LNHDA, CDR2 SQIVND (reference sequence). CDR3 length equals 14 residues. V was cut by 2 bases and J by 4 bases, with 11 bases left in between. CDR3 sequence (DNA): TGTGCCAGTAGTATAAGTGGCGTGGGAGAGACCCAGTACTTC. This encodes CASSISGVGETQYF.

This chain uses TRBV5-1 with TRBJ2-1, with a tentative D call TRBD2 (6 bases). The V end lost 1 base, the J end lost 5 bases, and 10 bases lay between the germline ends. Germline V gives CDR1 SGHRS, CDR2 YFSETQ. This CDR3 is 14 amino acids long. The CDR3 DNA follows: TGCGCCAGCAGCTTGAACCCGGGGGACAATGAGCAGTTCTTC. Amino acids: CASSLNPGDNEQFF.

This clone was counted a few times. V gene TRBV28 combines with J gene TRBJ1-2, with a tentative D call TRBD1 (5 bases). The V gene's germline CDR1 is MDHEN and CDR2 SYDVKM. The V end lost 11 bases, the J end lost 9 bases, and 16 bases lay between the germline ends. CDR3 size: 11 residues. Here the CDR3 DNA reads TGTGCCTCCGGGACGGCCGAGAGCTACACCTTC. Residues: CASGTAESYTF.